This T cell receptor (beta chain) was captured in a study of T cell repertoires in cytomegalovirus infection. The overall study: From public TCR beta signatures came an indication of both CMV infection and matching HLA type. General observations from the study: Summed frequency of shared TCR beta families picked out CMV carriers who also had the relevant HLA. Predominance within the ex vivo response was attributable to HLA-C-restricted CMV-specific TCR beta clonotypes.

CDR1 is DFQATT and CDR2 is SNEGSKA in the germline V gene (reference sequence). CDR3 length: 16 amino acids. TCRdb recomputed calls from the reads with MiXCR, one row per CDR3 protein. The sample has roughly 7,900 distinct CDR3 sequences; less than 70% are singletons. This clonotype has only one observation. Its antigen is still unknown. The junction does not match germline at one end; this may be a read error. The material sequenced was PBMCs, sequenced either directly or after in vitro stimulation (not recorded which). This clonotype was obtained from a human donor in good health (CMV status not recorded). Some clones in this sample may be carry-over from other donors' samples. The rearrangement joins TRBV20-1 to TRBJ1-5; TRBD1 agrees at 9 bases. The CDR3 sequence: CSAWYRGLYSTQPQPF. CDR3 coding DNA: TGCAGTGCTTGGTACAGGGGGCTTTATAGCACTCAGCCCCAGCCTTTT.